The clone carrying this T cell receptor beta chain appeared a few times. The record originates from a study of T cell responses to AZD1222 COVID-19 vaccine. This CDR3 comprises 14 residues. Germline trimming cut 5 bases from V and 7 bases from J; bases unmatched to any gene: 5. Germline CDR1 SGHTA, CDR2 FQGTGA. Profiled with immunoSEQ multiplex PCR; TCRdb holds only in-frame clones, not every one. Among approximately 99,000 clones listed, roughly nine tenths were seen once. The sequences come from peripheral blood, collected on day 0 of AZD1222 vaccination. The chain has TRBV7-3 and TRBJ1-2; 12 nucleotides match TRBD1. The TCR comes from an adult in good health. The CDR3 DNA reads TGTGCCAGCAGCCGGGGACAGGGGGCTGGTGGCTACACCTTC. Amino acid sequence: CASSRGQGAGGYTF. Full variable domain (missing parts from reference TRBV7-3 and TRBJ1-2): GAGVSQTPSNKVTEKGKYVELRCDPISGHTALYWYRQSLGQGPEFLIYFQGTGAADDSGLPNDRFFAVRPEGSVSTLKIQRTERGDSAVYLCASSRGQGAGGYTFGSGTRLTVV.